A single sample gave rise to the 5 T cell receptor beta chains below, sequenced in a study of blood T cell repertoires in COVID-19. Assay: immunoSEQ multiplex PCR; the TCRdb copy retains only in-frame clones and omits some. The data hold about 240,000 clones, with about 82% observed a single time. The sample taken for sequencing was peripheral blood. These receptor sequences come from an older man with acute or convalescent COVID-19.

DNA for the CDR3: TGTGCCATCAGTGAGTCCCAGGGTCTATCACCCCTCCACTTT. Translating gives CAISESQGLSPLHF. The chain carries TRBV10-3 and TRBJ1-6, with D perhaps matching TRBD1 (5 bases). The V end lost 0 bases, the J end lost 10 bases, and 10 bases lay between the germline ends. CDR3 length equals 14 residues. In germline, CDR1 is ENHRY, CDR2 SYGVKD.

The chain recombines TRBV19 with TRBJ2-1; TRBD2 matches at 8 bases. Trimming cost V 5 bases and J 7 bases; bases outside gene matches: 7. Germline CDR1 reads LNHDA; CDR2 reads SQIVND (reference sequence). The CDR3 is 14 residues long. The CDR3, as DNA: TGTGCCAGTAGTCCCCCCGGGGGGGCAAATGAGCAGTTCTTC. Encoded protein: CASSPPGGANEQFF. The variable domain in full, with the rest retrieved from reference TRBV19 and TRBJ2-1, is DGGITQSPKYLFRKEGQNVTLSCEQNLNHDAMYWYRQDPGQGLRLIYYSQIVNDFQKGDIAEGYSVSREKKESFPLTVTSAQKNPTAFYLCASSPPGGANEQFFGPGTRLTVL.

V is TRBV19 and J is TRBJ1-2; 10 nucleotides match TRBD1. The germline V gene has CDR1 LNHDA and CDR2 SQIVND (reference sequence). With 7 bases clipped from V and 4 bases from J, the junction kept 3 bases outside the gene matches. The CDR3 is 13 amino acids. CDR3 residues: CASNRDRGYGYTF. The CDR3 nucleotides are TGTGCCAGTAACCGGGACAGGGGCTATGGCTACACCTTC. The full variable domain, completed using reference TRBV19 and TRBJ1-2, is DGGITQSPKYLFRKEGQNVTLSCEQNLNHDAMYWYRQDPGQGLRLIYYSQIVNDFQKGDIAEGYSVSREKKESFPLTVTSAQKNPTAFYLCASNRDRGYGYTFGSGTRLTVV.

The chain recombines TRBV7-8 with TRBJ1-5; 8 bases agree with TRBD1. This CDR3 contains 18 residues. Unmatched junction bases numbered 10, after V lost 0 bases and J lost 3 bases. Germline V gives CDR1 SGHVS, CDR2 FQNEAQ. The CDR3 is CASSLAVVDRVYNQPQHF. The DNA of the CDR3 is TGTGCCAGCAGCTTAGCGGTGGTGGACAGGGTTTACAATCAGCCCCAGCATTTT.

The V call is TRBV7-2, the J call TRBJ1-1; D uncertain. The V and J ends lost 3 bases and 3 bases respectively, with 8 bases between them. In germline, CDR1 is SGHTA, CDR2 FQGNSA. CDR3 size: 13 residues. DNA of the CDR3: TGTGCCAGCAGCTTGGGCAGGCACACTGAAGCTTTCTTT. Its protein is CASSLGRHTEAFF.